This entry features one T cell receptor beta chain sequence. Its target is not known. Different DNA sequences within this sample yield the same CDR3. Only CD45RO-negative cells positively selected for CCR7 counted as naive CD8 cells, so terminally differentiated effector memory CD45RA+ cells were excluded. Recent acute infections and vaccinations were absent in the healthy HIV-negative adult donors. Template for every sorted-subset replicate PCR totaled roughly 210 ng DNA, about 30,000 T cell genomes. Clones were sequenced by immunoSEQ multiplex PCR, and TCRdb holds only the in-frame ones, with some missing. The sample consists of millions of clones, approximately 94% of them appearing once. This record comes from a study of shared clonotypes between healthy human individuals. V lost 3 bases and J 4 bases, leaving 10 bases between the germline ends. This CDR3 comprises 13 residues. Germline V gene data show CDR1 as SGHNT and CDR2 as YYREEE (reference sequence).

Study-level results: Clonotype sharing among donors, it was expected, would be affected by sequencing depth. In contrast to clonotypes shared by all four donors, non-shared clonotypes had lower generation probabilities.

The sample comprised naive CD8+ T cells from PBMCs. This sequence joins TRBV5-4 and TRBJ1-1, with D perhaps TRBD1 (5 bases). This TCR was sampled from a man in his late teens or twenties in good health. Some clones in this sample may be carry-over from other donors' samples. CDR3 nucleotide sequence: TGTGCCAGCAGCTCGACGGGGGGCACTGAAGCTTTCTTT. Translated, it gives CASSSTGGTEAFF. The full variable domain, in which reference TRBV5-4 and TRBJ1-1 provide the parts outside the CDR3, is ETGVTQSPTHLIKTRGQQVTLRCSSQSGHNTVSWYQQALGQGPQFIFQYYREEENGRGNFPPRFSGLQFPNYSSELNVNALELDDSALYLCASSSTGGTEAFFGQGTRLTVV.